This passage covers 13 T cell receptor beta chains from one sample sequenced in a study of shared clonotypes between healthy human individuals. Using immunoSEQ multiplex PCR, the repertoire was profiled, and TCRdb retains in-frame clones only, with some absent. Among some 2,000,000 clones listed, around 96% were seen once. Positive CCR7 selection of CD45RO-negative cells yielded the naive CD8 cells, and terminally differentiated effector memory CD45RA+ cells were excluded. The sequencing sample was made of naive CD8+ T cells sorted from blood. These receptors originate from a man younger than 30 in good health.

V usage is TRBV27 and J usage is TRBJ2-3, with a tentative D call TRBD1 (5 bases). This CDR3 is 17 amino acids long. Germline V gene lookup returns CDR1 MNHEY and CDR2 SMNVEV (reference sequence). V was clipped by 5 bases and J by 5 bases, with 23 bases between them. This CDR3 is CASSDFPLKTELDTQYF. The CDR3 DNA follows: TGTGCCAGCAGTGACTTCCCTTTAAAGACAGAATTAGATACGCAGTATTTT.

The rearrangement joins TRBV28 to TRBJ2-2; D not certain. CDR1 MDHEN and CDR2 SYDVKM come from the germline V gene. Trimming stripped 3 bases from V and 6 bases from J, with 20 bases between. The CDR3 is made up of 17 amino acids. The CDR3 DNA reads TGTGCCAGCAGTTTCGCCCTTGGGCCTCAAATGTCCGGGGAGCTGTTTTTT. This codes for CASSFALGPQMSGELFF.

This rearrangement joins TRBV4-1 to TRBJ2-7; tentative D call: TRBD1 (5 bases). CDR1 is MGHRA, CDR2 YSYEKL, per germline. Trimming cost V 1 base and J 0 bases, with 10 bases left between them. The CDR3 extends over 15 amino acids. The DNA of the CDR3 is TGCGCCAGCAGCCAAGTTATAGACAGCTCCTACGAGCAGTACTTC. This codes for CASSQVIDSSYEQYF.

This clone occurred once. This sequence joins TRBV4-1 and TRBJ2-1; TRBD2 is a possible D gene (6 bases). Germline V CDR1 and CDR2: MGHRA, YSYEKL. V dropped 2 bases and J dropped 7 bases, with 12 bases sitting between them. The CDR3 covers 14 residues. CDR3 sequence: CASSQRHSGNEQFF. CDR3 sequence (DNA): TGCGCCAGCAGCCAAAGGCACAGCGGGAATGAGCAGTTCTTC.

The chain is built from TRBV4-1 and TRBJ1-2, with a weak D call TRBD1 (5 bases). In germline, CDR1 is MGHRA, CDR2 YSYEKL. Trimming stripped 0 bases from V and 11 bases from J, with 13 bases between. This CDR3 region has 13 residues. The CDR3 nucleotides are TGCGCCAGCAGCCAAGAGTTAGGGGTGGGGTACACCTTC. The encoded protein is CASSQELGVGYTF.

The rearrangement links TRBV9 to TRBJ2-1; D may be TRBD2 (5 bases). Trimming removed 4 bases from V and 0 bases from J, with 11 bases in between. The CDR3 covers 15 residues. Germline V gene lookup returns CDR1 SGDLS and CDR2 YYNGEE. The CDR3 region is CASSFSASSYNEQFF. The CDR3 coding sequence is TGTGCCAGCAGCTTTAGCGCGAGCTCCTACAATGAGCAGTTCTTC.

To note about this clone: Additional DNA sequences in this sample encode the identical CDR3. V and J are TRBV28 and TRBJ2-7, with 7 bases lining up with TRBD2. Trimming cost V 2 bases and J 1 base; bases outside gene matches: 2. This CDR3 region has 14 residues. The germline gives CDR1 MDHEN, CDR2 SYDVKM. The CDR3 loop is CASSLAGDSYEQYF. The CDR3 DNA follows: TGTGCCAGCAGTTTAGCGGGAGATTCCTACGAGCAGTACTTC. The full variable domain, rest sourced from reference TRBV28 and TRBJ2-7, is DVKVTQSSRYLVKRTGEKVFLECVQDMDHENMFWYRQDPGLGLRLIYFSYDVKMKEKGDIPEGYSVSREKKERFSLILESASTNQTSMYLCASSLAGDSYEQYFGPGTRLTVT.

This clone was observed a single time. The chain recombines TRBV4-1 with TRBJ2-7, with 7 bases identical to TRBD2. From germline, CDR1 is MGHRA and CDR2 YSYEKL. The CDR3 is 15 residues long. Trimming removed 6 bases from V and 3 bases from J; junction bases left unmatched: 11. CDR3: CASSRGTGLDYEQYF. The CDR3 coding sequence is TGCGCCAGCAGTCGTGGGACCGGACTAGACTACGAGCAGTACTTC.

CDR3 amino acids: CASKQGVAEEQYF. CDR3 nucleotides: TGTGCCAGCAAACAGGGGGTGGCTGAGGAGCAGTACTTC. V and J are TRBV27 and TRBJ2-7, with 8 bases that match TRBD1. CDR1 and CDR2 from the germline V gene are MNHEY and SMNVEV (reference sequence). The CDR3 spans 13 residues. V shed 7 bases and J 7 bases; nucleotides not matched to a gene: 9.

The rearrangement joins TRBV4-3 to TRBJ2-5; weak D call: TRBD1 (5 bases). The length of the CDR3 is 16 residues. Germline V gene sequence: CDR1 LGHNA, CDR2 YSLEER. V shed 3 bases and J shed 1 base, with 15 bases lying between them. CDR3: CASSQILQGGQETQYF. The CDR3 bases are TGCGCCAGCAGCCAGATTCTTCAGGGCGGCCAAGAGACCCAGTACTTC.

The rearrangement links TRBV7-2 to TRBJ2-5; 7 bases are a match to TRBD1. This CDR3 region has 16 residues. V lost 5 bases, J lost 6 bases, and 15 bases stayed unmatched. Germline CDR1 reads SGHTA; CDR2 reads FQGNSA. The CDR3 DNA reads TGTGCCAGCAGCGCCAACTTGGGGACAGTTGCGAAGACCCAGTACTTC. Protein sequence: CASSANLGTVAKTQYF.

A note on this clone: This same CDR3 is encoded by further DNA sequences in the sample. This sequence joins TRBV5-6 and TRBJ1-6; D might be TRBD1 (6 bases). CDR3 length: 14 amino acids. Germline V gene lookup returns CDR1 SGHDT and CDR2 YYEEEE. The ends were cut back, 2 bases at V and 10 bases at J, with 13 bases in the middle. DNA for the CDR3: TGTGCCAGCAGCTTACAGGGCGCGGGCTCACCCCTCCACTTT. This encodes CASSLQGAGSPLHF.

This chain uses TRBV5-1 with TRBJ2-7; D gene unclear. From germline, CDR1 is SGHRS and CDR2 YFSETQ. Trimming stripped 4 bases from V and 1 base from J, with 9 bases between. The CDR3 loop spans 13 amino acids. The CDR3 protein is CASSGPGSYEQYF. DNA for the CDR3: TGCGCCAGCAGCGGGCCAGGTTCCTACGAGCAGTACTTC.